The rows below give T cell receptor beta chains drawn from one sample of a study of T cells in Graves' hyperthyroidism and ophthalmopathy. TCRdb re-called the multiplex PCR reads with MiXCR, one entry per CDR3 protein. The sample lists more than 500,000 distinct CDR3 sequences, around 15% seen once, with 4% to 5.5% in the top ten. Sequencing input: blood. The receptors shown here come from a middle-aged woman with Graves' ophthalmopathy. CDR3s include the opening cysteine and the closing phenylalanine or tryptophan. D genes are given only for firm matches. The listing skips clone size in some rows; elsewhere it reads once, few, many or a size class.

d_call	v_call	j_call	clone_size	cdr3_nt	cdr3_aa
-	TRBV29-1	TRBJ1-2	many	TGCAGCGTTCGTATCTGGCAGTCCTATCCCTATGGCTACACCTTC	CSVRIWQSYPYGYTF
-	TRBV3-1	TRBJ2-7	few	TGTGCCAGCAGCCAAGGCTTTTACTACGAGCAGTACTTC	CASSQGFYYEQYF
TRBD2	TRBV5-1	TRBJ2-7	many	TGCGCCAGCAGCTTGGACGGCCTAGCGGCCTCATACGAGCAGTACTTC	CASSLDGLAASYEQYF
-	TRBV28	TRBJ2-5	many	TGTGCCAGCAGTTTATTGGCTAGCCTGCAAGAGACCCAGTACTTC	CASSLLASLQETQYF
-	TRBV30	TRBJ2-2	many	TGTGCCTGGAGGGGGTATGAAGAAGGCGGGGAGCTGTTTTTT	CAWRGYEEGGELFF
TRBD2	TRBV20-1	TRBJ2-7	-	TGCAGTGCTAGTCCCCTGGCGGGAGTTTCCTACGAGCAGTACTTC	CSASPLAGVSYEQYF
-	TRBV7-2	TRBJ1-1	many	TGTGCCAGCAGCCCCTCGGGCTGGATCGGGGAAGCTTTCTTT	CASSPSGWIGEAFF
-	TRBV6-1	TRBJ1-2	-	TGTGCCAGCGGGGGGGCGACTAACTATGGCTACACCTTC	CASGGATNYGYTF
TRBD2	TRBV7-3	TRBJ2-2	many	TGTGCCAGCAGCTCAACTAGCGCCGGGGAGCTGTTTTTT	CASSSTSAGELFF
-	TRBV7-9	TRBJ2-5	-	TGTGCCAGCAGCTCCGCCGGGGAGGCCCCCCAAGAGACCCAGTACTTC	CASSSAGEAPQETQYF
-	TRBV14	TRBJ2-5	many	TGTGCCAGCAGCCTCTCGATAACCCAAGAGACCCAGTACTTC	CASSLSITQETQYF
-	TRBV6-5	TRBJ1-1	many	TGTGCCAGCAGTTACCCGATTTTGAGGCTCGTGGGGACTGAAGCTTTCTTT	CASSYPILRLVGTEAFF
-	TRBV9	TRBJ1-1	many	TGTGCCAGCAGCGTAACAGGGATCGCTGAAGCTTTCTTT	CASSVTGIAEAFF
-	TRBV2	TRBJ2-7	many	TGTGCCAGCAGTGAAGCGGAGGTGGACGAGCAGTACTTC	CASSEAEVDEQYF
-	TRBV5-1	TRBJ2-5	few	TGCGCCAGCAGCTTGACAGGGAGGCGCCAAGAGACCCAGTACTTC	CASSLTGRRQETQYF
TRBD1	TRBV7-9	TRBJ1-1	many	TGTGCCAGCAGTTTCGACAGGGACTCTGAAGCTTTCTTT	CASSFDRDSEAFF
TRBD2	TRBV28	TRBJ2-7	many	TGTGCCAGCAGTATCCTAGCGGGAGAACGGGGCGAGCAGTACTTC	CASSILAGERGEQYF
-	TRBV19	TRBJ1-1	many	TGTGCCAGTAGTATCGCAGGGGCCACTGAAGCTTTCTTT	CASSIAGATEAFF
-	TRBV12-3/TRBV12-4	TRBJ2-2	many	TGTGCCAGCAGTTTTCTGCCAAACACCGGGGAGCTGTTTTTT	CASSFLPNTGELFF
-	TRBV29-1	TRBJ1-1	-	TGCAGCGCCCGCTTGGGTGACACTGAAGCTTTCTTT	CSARLGDTEAFF
-	TRBV29-1	TRBJ1-2	-	TGCAGCGTTGTATTAGGGGGAGGGAATGGCTACACCTTC	CSVVLGGGNGYTF
-	TRBV28	TRBJ1-2	many	TGTGCCAGCACCCTTAGGGGGGGACCTAACTATGGCTACACCTTC	CASTLRGGPNYGYTF
TRBD2	TRBV9	TRBJ2-7	many	TGTGCCAGCAGCGTCGAGTTGGCTAGCGGGTACTACGAGCAGTACTTC	CASSVELASGYYEQYF
-	TRBV19	TRBJ1-2	many	TGTGCCAGTAGTAATAGGTATGGCTACACCTTC	CASSNRYGYTF
-	TRBV29-1	TRBJ2-5	many	TGCAGCGTTGAGCCCGGGACAGAGACCCAGTACTTC	CSVEPGTETQYF
TRBD1	TRBV28	TRBJ1-2	many	TGTGCCAGCGGGACAGGCCTCTATGGCTACACCTTC	CASGTGLYGYTF
-	TRBV20-1	TRBJ2-7	many	TGCAGTGCTAGAGAGAGTGGGGAGACCTACGAGCAGTACTTC	CSARESGETYEQYF
-	TRBV6-2/TRBV6-3	TRBJ2-7	once	TGTGCCAGCAGTTGGACCGATACCTACGAGCAGTACTTC	CASSWTDTYEQYF